The 5 T cell receptor beta chains below come from one sample, sequenced in a study of T cell responses to AZD1222 COVID-19 vaccine. Clones were read by immunoSEQ multiplex PCR, and TCRdb kept only the in-frame ones, dropping some. The repertoire holds 95,000 to 100,000 clones, with roughly nine tenths as singletons. The sequenced sample was peripheral blood, obtained 28 days after the second AZD1222 dose. The receptors derive from an adult who received the AZD1222 COVID-19 vaccine.

The chain combines TRBV12-3 or TRBV12-4 with TRBJ1-5; D uncertain. Trimming removed 4 bases at V and 5 bases at J, with 6 bases between. There are 12 residues in the CDR3. CDR3 protein: CASSSNDQPQHF. CDR3 DNA sequence: TGTGCCAGCAGTTCGAATGATCAGCCCCAGCATTTT.

The rearrangement links TRBV7-6 to TRBJ1-1; D is possibly TRBD1 (6 bases). This CDR3 spans 14 amino acids. Germline V CDR1 and CDR2: SGHVS, FNYEAQ. The V end lost 4 bases, the J end lost 1 base, and 10 bases lay between the germline ends. This chain's CDR3 is CASSSDSSNTEAFF. In DNA, the CDR3 is TGTGCCAGCAGCTCGGACAGCTCGAACACTGAAGCTTTCTTT.

V gene TRBV7-2 combines with J gene TRBJ1-1; possibly TRBD1 for D (6 bases). The CDR3 has 17 residues. The germline V and J ends were trimmed by 2 bases and 1 base, with 17 bases remaining between them. Germline CDR1 and CDR2: SGHTA and FQGNSA. In DNA form, the CDR3 reads TGTGCCAGCAGCTTAAATGGGATCGCCAGGGGGAACACTGAAGCTTTCTTT. Its translation: CASSLNGIARGNTEAFF.

The V call is TRBV5-1, the J call TRBJ2-5; weak D call: TRBD2 (6 bases). V shed 4 bases and J shed 0 bases, with 10 bases lying between them. Germline V CDR1 and CDR2: SGHRS, YFSETQ. The CDR3 has 14 amino acids. CDR3 residues: CASSPGEYQETQYF. DNA of the CDR3: TGCGCCAGCAGCCCGGGGGAGTACCAAGAGACCCAGTACTTC.

The V and J genes are TRBV24-1 and TRBJ2-5; 9 bases fit TRBD1. The CDR3 spans 15 residues. The trim removed 3 bases at V and 5 bases at J, leaving 6 bases unmatched. Germline CDR1 is KGHDR and CDR2 is SFDVKD. CDR3 sequence reads: CATSDRDRDRETQYF. CDR3 DNA sequence: TGTGCCACCAGTGATCGGGACAGGGATCGCGAGACCCAGTACTTC.